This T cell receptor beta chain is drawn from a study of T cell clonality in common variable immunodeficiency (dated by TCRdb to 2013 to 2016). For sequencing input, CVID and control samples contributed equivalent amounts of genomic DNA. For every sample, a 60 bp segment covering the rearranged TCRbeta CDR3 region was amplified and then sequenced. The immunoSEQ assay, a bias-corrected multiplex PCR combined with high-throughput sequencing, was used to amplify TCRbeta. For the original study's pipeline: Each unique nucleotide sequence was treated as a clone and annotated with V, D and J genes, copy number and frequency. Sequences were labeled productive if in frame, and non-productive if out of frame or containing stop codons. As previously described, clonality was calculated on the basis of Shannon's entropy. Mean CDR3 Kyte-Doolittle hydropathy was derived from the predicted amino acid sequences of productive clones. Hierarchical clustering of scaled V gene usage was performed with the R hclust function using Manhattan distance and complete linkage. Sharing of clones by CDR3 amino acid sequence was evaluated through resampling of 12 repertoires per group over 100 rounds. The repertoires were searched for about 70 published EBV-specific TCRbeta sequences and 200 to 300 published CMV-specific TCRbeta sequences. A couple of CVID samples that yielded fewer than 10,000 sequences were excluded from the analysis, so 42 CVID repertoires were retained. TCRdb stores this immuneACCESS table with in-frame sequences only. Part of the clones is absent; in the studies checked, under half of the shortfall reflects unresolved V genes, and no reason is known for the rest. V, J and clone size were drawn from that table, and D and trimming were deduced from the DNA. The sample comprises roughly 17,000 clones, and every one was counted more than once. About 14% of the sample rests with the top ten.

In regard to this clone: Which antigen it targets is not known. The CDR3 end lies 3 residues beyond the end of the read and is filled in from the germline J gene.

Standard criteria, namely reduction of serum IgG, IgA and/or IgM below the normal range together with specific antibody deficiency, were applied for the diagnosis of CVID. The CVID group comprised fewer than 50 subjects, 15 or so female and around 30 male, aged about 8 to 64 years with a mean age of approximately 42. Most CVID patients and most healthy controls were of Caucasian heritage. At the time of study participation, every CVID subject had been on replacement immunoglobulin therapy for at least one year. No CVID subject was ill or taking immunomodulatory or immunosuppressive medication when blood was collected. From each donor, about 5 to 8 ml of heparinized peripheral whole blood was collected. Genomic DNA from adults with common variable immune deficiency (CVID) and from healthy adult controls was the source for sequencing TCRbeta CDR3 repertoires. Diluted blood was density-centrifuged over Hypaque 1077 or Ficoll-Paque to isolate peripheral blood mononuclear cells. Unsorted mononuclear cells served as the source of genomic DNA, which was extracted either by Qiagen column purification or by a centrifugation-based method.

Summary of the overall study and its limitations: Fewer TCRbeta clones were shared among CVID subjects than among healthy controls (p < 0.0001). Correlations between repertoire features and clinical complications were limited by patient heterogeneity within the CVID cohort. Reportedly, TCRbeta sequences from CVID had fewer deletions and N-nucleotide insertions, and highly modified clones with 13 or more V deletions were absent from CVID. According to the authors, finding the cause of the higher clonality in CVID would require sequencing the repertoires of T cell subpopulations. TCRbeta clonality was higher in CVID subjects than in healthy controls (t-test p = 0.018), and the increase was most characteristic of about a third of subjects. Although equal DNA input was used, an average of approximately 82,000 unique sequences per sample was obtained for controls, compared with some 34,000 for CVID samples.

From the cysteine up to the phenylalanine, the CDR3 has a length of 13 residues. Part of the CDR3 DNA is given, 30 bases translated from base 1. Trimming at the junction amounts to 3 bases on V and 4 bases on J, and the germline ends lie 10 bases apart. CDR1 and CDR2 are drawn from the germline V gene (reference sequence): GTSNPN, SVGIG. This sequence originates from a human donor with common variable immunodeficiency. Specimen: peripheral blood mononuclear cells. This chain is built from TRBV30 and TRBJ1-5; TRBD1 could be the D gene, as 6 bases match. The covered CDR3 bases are TGTGCCTGGAGCGGGGGGGCGAATCAGCCC. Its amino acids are CAWSGGANQP. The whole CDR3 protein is CAWSGGANQPQHF.